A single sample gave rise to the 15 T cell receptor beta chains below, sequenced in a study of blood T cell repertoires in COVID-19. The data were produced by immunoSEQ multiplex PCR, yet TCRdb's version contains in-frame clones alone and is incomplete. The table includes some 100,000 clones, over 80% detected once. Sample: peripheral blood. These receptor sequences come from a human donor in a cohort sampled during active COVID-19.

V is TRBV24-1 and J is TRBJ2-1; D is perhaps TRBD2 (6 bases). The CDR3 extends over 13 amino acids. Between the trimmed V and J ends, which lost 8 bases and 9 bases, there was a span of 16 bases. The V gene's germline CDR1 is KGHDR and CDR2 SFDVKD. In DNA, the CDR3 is TGTGCCACCACCTCAGTGGGGGGAACTGAGCAGTTCTTC. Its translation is CATTSVGGTEQFF.

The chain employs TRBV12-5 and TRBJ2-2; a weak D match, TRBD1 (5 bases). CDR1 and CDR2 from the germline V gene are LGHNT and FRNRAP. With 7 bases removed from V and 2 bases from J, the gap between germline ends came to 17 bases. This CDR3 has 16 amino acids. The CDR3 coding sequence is TGTGCTAGTGCCAACCCTCTAGGGGCTAACACCGGGGAGCTGTTTTTT. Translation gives CASANPLGANTGELFF.

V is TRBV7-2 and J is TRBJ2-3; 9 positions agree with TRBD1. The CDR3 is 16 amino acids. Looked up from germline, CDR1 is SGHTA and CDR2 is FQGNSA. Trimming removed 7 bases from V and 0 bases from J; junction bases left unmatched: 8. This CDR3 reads CASTHGGQGSTDTQYF. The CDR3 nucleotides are TGTGCCAGCACCCACGGGGGACAGGGTAGCACAGATACGCAGTATTTT.

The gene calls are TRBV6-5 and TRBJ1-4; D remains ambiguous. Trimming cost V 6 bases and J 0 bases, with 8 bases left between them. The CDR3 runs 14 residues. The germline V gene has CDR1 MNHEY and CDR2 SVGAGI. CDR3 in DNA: TGTGCCAGCAGCCTGGCTGCAACTAATGAAAAACTGTTTTTT. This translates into CASSLAATNEKLFF.

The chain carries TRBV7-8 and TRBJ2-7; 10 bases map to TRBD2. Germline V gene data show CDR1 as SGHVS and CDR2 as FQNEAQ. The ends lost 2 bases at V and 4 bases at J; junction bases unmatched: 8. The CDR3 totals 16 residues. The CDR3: CASSLSERGGMYEQYF. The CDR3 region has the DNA TGTGCCAGCAGCTTAAGTGAGCGGGGGGGCATGTACGAGCAGTACTTC.

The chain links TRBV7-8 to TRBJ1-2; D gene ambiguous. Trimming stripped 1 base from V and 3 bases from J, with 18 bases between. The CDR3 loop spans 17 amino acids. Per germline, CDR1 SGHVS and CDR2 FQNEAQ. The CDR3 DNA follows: TGTGCCAGCAGCTTAGATCGGTTGGAGGAAAATGACTATGGCTACACCTTC. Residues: CASSLDRLEENDYGYTF.

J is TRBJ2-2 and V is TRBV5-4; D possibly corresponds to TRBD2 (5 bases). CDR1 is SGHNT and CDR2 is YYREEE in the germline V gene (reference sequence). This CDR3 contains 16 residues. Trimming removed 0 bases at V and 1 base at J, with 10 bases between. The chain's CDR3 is CASSLAGLKNTGELFF. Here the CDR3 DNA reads TGTGCCAGCAGCTTGGCGGGATTGAAGAACACCGGGGAGCTGTTTTTT.

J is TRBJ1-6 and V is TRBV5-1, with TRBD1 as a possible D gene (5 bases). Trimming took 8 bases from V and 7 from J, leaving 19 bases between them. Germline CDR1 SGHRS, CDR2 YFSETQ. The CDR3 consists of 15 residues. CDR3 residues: CASTTGPGWNSPLHF. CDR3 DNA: TGCGCCAGTACTACTGGCCCAGGGTGGAATTCACCCCTCCACTTT.

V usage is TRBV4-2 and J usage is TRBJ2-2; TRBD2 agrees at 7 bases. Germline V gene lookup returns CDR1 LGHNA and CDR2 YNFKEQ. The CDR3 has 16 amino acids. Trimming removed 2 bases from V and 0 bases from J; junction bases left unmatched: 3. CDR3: CASSQFAGANTGELFF. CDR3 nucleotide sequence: TGTGCCAGCAGCCAATTTGCGGGGGCGAACACCGGGGAGCTGTTTTTT.

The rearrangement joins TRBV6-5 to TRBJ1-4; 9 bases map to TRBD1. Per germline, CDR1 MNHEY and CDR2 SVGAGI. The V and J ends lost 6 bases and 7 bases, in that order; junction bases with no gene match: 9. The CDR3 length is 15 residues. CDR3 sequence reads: CASSWTGAEFEKLFF. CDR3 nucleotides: TGTGCCAGCAGCTGGACAGGGGCCGAATTTGAAAAACTGTTTTTT.

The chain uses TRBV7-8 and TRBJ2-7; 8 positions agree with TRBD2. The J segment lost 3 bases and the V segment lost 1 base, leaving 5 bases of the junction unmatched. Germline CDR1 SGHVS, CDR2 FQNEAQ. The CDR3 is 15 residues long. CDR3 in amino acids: CASSLGLARDYEQYF. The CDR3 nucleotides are TGTGCCAGCAGCTTAGGACTAGCGAGAGACTACGAGCAGTACTTC.

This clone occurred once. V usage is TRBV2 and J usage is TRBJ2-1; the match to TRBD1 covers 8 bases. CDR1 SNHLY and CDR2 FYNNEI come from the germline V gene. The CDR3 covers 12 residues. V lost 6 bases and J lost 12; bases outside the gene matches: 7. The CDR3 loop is CASSSDRVGQFF. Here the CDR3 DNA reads TGTGCCAGCAGCTCGGACAGGGTCGGGCAGTTCTTC.

CDR3 bases: TGTGCCAGCAGTGAATACAGGGGGCCCCTCTACGAGCAGTACTTC. This gives the protein CASSEYRGPLYEQYF. V usage is TRBV6-1 and J usage is TRBJ2-7; the match to TRBD1 covers 9 bases. The CDR3 has 15 amino acids. V gave up 2 bases and J gave up 3 bases; unmatched junction bases: 5. CDR1 is MNHNS and CDR2 is SASEGT in the germline V gene.

CDR3: CASSEAGLLANTQYF. The CDR3 region has the DNA TGTGCCAGCAGTGAAGCTGGTTTGCTAGCGAATACGCAGTATTTT. The V and J genes are TRBV6-1 and TRBJ2-3, with a weak D call TRBD2 (6 bases). Germline V CDR1 and CDR2: MNHNS, SASEGT. V was pared by 0 bases and J by 7 bases, with 14 bases between. The CDR3 is 15 amino acids.

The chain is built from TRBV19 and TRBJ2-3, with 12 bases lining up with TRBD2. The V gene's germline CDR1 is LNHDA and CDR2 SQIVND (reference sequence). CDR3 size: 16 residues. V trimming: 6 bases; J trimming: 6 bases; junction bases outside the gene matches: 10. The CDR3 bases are TGTGCCAGTAGACGACTAGCGGGGGATTTTCCCGATACGCAGTATTTT. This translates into CASRRLAGDFPDTQYF.